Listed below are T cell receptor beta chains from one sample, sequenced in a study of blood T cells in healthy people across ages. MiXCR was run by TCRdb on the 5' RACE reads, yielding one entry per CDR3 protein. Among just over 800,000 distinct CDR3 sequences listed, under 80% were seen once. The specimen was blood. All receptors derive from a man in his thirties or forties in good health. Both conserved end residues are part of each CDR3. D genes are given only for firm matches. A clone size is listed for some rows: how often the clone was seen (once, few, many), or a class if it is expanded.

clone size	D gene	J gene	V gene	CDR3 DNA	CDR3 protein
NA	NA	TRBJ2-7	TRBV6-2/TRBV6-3	TGTGCCAGCACCTACGAACGCGGGCGCTACGAGCAGTACTTC	CASTYERGRYEQYF
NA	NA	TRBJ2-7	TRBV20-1	TGCAGTGCTAGGGGGGACCCTCGCGCCGAGCAGTACTTC	CSARGDPRAEQYF
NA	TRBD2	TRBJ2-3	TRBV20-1	TGCAGTTTACTAGCGGGGGGAGCAGATACGCAGTATTTT	CSLLAGGADTQYF
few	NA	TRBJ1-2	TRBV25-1	TGTGCCAGCAGTCGCCGCGGATTCTATGGCTACACCTTC	CASSRRGFYGYTF
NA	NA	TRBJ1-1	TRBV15	TGTGCCACCAGCATCACCTATGGCCCCTATGAAGCTTTCTTT	CATSITYGPYEAFF
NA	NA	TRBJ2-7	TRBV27	TGTGCCAGCAGGCCGGGAGCAGGGAGAATAACTTACGAGCAGTACTTC	CASRPGAGRITYEQYF
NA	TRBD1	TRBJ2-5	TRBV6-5	TGTGCCAGCAGCCCTCGACAGGGGTCCCTCCAAGAGACCCAGTACTTC	CASSPRQGSLQETQYF
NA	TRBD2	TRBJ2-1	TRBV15	TGTGCCACCGGCAGCCGACTAGCGGGGGGGGTTGAGCAGTTCTTC	CATGSRLAGGVEQFF
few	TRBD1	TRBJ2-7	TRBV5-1	TGCGCCAGCAGCTCCGGTTCCGGGACAGAAGTGTACGAGCAGTACTTC	CASSSGSGTEVYEQYF
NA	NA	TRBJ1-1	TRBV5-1	TGCGCCAGCAGCTTGGTTCCCGGGTGGGGCACTGAAGCTTTCTTT	CASSLVPGWGTEAFF
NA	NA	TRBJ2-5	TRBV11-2	TGTGCCAGCAGTCTGTCCCCACCGGAGGCCCAGTACTTC	CASSLSPPEAQYF
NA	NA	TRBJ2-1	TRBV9	TGTGCCAGCAGCGGGGTTAGGGCAGGCGAGGATGGTGAGCAGTTCTTC	CASSGVRAGEDGEQFF
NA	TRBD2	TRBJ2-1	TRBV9	TGTGCCAGCAGCGCGACTAGCGGGGGGGGTCCCTCCTACAATGAGCAGTTCTTC	CASSATSGGGPSYNEQFF
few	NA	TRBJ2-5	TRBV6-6	TGTGCCAGCAGTTACTCGATAGCCGACCAAGAGACCCAGTACTTC	CASSYSIADQETQYF
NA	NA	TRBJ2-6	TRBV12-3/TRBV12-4	TGTGCCAGCAGTTTAGTACTTACAGGGTCTGGGGCCAACGTCCTGACTTTC	CASSLVLTGSGANVLTF
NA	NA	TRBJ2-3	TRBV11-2	TGTGCCAGCAGCTATGGGACTGCTGTTCCATACACAGATACGCAGTATTTT	CASSYGTAVPYTDTQYF
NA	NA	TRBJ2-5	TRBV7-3	TGTGCCAGCAGCTTAAATGGGGGCCCGAACGGGGAGACCCAGTACTTC	CASSLNGGPNGETQYF
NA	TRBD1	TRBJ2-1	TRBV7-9	TGTGCCAGCAGCCCACGACAGGGTCGAAATGAGCAGTTCTTC	CASSPRQGRNEQFF
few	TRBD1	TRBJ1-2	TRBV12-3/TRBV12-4	TGTGCCAGCAGTTTATTGACAGGGAGTGGCTACACCTTC	CASSLLTGSGYTF
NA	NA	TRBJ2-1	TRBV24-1	TGTGCCACCAGCGCCGGAAATGAGCAGTTCTTC	CATSAGNEQFF
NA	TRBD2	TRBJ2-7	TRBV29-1	TGCAGCGTTGACGGCGGGGGGGCCCCCTACGAGCAGTACTTC	CSVDGGGAPYEQYF
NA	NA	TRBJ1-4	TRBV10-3	TGTGCCATCGGAGACAGTACTAATGAAAAACTGTTTTTT	CAIGDSTNEKLFF
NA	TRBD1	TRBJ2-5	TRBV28	TGTGCCAGCAGTGGGGGACAGAAAAATACAAAAGAGACCCAGTACTTC	CASSGGQKNTKETQYF
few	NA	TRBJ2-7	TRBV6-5	TGTGCCAGCAGTTATGGAAGGGGAAAAACCTACGAGCAGTACTTC	CASSYGRGKTYEQYF
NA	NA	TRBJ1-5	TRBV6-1	TGTGCCAGCAGTGAACAACCGGGGGGAGGGGGCAATCAGCCCCAGCATTTT	CASSEQPGGGGNQPQHF
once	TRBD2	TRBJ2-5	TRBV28	TGTGCCAGCAGTCAACTAGCGGGGGGCTACCAAGAGACCCAGTACTTC	CASSQLAGGYQETQYF
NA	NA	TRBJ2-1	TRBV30	TGTGCCTGGAGTGTACTGGTACTAGCCCATCGGGGCAATGAGCAGTTCTTC	CAWSVLVLAHRGNEQFF
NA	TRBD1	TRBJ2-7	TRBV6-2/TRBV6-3	TGTGCCAGCACGCGAGGACAGGGAGATTGCGGGCAGTACTTC	CASTRGQGDCGQYF
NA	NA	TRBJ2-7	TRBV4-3	TGCGCCAGCAGCCTTATGAGAGGGGCCTACGAGCAGTACTTC	CASSLMRGAYEQYF
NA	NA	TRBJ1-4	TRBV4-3	TGCGCCAGCAGCCAAGATACAGTGAATGAAAAACTGTTTTTT	CASSQDTVNEKLFF
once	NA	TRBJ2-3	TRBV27	TGTGCCAGCAGACGGAGATATAGCACAGATACGCAGTATTTT	CASRRRYSTDTQYF
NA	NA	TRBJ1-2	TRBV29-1	TGCAGCGTTGGGGGCGGTCGAGTGAGGGAGGCTAACTATGGCTACACCTTC	CSVGGGRVREANYGYTF
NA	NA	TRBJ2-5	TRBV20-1	TGCAGTGCTGTGGCCCAAGAGACCCAGTACTTC	CSAVAQETQYF
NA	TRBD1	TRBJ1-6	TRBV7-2	TGTGCCAGCAGCTCGACAGGGTTCCAAAATTCACCCCTCCACTTT	CASSSTGFQNSPLHF
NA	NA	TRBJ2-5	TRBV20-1	TGCAGTGCTAGAGATGGTAGGGTGGAGACCCAGTACTTC	CSARDGRVETQYF
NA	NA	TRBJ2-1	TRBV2	TGTGCCAGCAGTTATGACAGCCGCCGGTTCTTC	CASSYDSRRFF
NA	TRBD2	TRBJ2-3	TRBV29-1	TGCAGCGTTGAAGATCCGACTAGCGGGGGCACAGATACGCAGTATTTT	CSVEDPTSGGTDTQYF
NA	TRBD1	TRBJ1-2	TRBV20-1	TGCAGTGCTAGAGATCTGCCAGGGGGGTATGGCTACACCTTC	CSARDLPGGYGYTF
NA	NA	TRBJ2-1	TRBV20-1	TGCAGTACTAGAGGGCCGTATGTTGAGCAGTTCTTC	CSTRGPYVEQFF
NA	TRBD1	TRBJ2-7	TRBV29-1	TGCAGCGTTGAATATTGGACAGGGGGTGCGGGCGAGCAGTACTTC	CSVEYWTGGAGEQYF
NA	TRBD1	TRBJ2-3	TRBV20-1	TGCAGTGCTAGGGAGAAGGGGGCAATCACAGATACGCAGTATTTT	CSAREKGAITDTQYF
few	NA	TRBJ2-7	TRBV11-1	TGTGCCACCACCCTTCCGGGACCAGGTTACGAGCAGTACTTC	CATTLPGPGYEQYF
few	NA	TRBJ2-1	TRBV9	TGTGCCAGCAGCCCGACCCAAAGCCAAATCTACAATGAGCAGTTCTTC	CASSPTQSQIYNEQFF
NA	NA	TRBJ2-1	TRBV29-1	TGCAGCGTTGAGACAGGTTCGGGTGAGCAGTTCTTC	CSVETGSGEQFF
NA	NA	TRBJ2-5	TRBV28	TGTGCCAGCAGTGGGGACCAAAAGGGGTTAGCCCAGAAGACCCAGTACTTC	CASSGDQKGLAQKTQYF
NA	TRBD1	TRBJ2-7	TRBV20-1	TGCAGTGCTGGACCGAGTGAGGGGGCGGTCTACGAGCAGTACTTC	CSAGPSEGAVYEQYF
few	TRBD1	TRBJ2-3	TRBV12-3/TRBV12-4	TGTGCCAGCGGAATACGTCAGGGGGTGGATACGCAGTATTTT	CASGIRQGVDTQYF
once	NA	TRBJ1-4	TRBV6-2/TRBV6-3	TGTGCCAGCAGTTACCTGAGGGTTGGAGAAAAACTGTTTTTT	CASSYLRVGEKLFF
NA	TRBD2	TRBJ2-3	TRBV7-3	TGTGCCAGCAGCCTCCCCTTGGGAGCGGGGCGACTAGATACGCAGTATTTT	CASSLPLGAGRLDTQYF
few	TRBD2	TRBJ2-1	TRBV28	TGTGCCAGCAGTCCCTGGACTAGCGGGCGGCAGGGAGAGCAGTTCTTC	CASSPWTSGRQGEQFF
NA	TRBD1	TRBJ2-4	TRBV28	TGTGCCAGCAGTACCAGGGACAGGGGGTGGGTGAAAAACATTCAGTACTTC	CASSTRDRGWVKNIQYF
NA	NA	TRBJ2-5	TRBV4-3	TGCGCCAGCAGCCAAGAAGTAGGGACGGGCCAAGAGACCCAGTACTTC	CASSQEVGTGQETQYF
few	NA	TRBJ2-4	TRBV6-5	TGTGCCAGCAGTTACGGGGATGTCGGAAACATTCAGTACTTC	CASSYGDVGNIQYF
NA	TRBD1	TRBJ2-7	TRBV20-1	TGCAGTGCTAGCCCCGGGACAGGGACCTACGAGCAGTACTTC	CSASPGTGTYEQYF
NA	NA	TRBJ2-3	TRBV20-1	TGCAGTGCCCGAAGGACAGGCGGGGACCTCCGGGGAGATACGCAGTATTTT	CSARRTGGDLRGDTQYF